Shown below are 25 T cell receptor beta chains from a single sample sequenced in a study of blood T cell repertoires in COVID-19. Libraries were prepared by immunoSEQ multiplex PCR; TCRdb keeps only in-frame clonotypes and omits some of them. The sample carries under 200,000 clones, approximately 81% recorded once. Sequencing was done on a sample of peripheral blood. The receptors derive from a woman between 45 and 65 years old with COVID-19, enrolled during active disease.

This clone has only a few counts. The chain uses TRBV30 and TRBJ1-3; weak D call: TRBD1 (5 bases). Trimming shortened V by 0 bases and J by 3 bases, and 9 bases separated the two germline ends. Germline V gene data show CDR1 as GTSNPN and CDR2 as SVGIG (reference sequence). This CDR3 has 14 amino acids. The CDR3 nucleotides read TGTGCCTGGAGTGTAGTAAGGGGTGGAAACACCATATATTTT. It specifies CAWSVVRGGNTIYF.

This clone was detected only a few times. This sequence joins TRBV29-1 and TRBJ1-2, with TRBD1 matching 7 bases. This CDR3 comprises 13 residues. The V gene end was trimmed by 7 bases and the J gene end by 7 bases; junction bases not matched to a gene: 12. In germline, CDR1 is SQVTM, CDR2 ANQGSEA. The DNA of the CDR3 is TGCAGCGCCGACACGACAGGGTTTTCTGGCTACACCTTC. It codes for CSADTTGFSGYTF.

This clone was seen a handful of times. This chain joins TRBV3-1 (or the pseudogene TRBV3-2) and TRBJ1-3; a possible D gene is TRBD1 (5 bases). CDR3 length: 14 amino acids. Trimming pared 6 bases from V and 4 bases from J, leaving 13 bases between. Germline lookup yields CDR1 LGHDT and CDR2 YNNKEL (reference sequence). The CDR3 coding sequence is TGTGCCAGCAGGCTCTCTGGGGCCGGAAACACCATATATTTT. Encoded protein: CASRLSGAGNTIYF.

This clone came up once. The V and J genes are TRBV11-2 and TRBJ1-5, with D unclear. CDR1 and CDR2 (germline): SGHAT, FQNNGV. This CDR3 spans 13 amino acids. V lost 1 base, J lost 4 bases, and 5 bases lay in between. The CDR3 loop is CASSLGANQPQHF. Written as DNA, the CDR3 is TGTGCCAGCAGCTTAGGGGCGAATCAGCCCCAGCATTTT.

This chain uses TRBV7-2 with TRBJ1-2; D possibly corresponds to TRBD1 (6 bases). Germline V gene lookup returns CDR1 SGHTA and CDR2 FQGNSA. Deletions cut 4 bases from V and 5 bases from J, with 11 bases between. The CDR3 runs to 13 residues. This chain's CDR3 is CASSSTGLYGYTF. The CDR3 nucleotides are TGTGCCAGCAGCTCGACAGGCCTATATGGCTACACCTTC.

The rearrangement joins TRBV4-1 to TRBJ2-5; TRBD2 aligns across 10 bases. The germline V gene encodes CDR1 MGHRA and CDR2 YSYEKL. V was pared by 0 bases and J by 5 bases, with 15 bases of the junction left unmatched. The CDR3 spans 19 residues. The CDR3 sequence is CASSQDGDDQAGGWETQYF. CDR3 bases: TGCGCCAGCAGCCAAGATGGCGACGACCAAGCGGGGGGGTGGGAGACCCAGTACTTC.

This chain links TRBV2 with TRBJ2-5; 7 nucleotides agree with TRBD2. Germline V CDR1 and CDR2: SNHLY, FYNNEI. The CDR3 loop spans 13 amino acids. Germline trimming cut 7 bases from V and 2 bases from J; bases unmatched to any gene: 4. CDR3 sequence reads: CASTKAGQETQYF. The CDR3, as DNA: TGTGCCAGCACCAAAGCGGGGCAAGAGACCCAGTACTTC.

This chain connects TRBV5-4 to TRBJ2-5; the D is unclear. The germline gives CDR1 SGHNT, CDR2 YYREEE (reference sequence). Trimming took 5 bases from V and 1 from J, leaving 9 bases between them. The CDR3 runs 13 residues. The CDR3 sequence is CASRPGTQETQYF. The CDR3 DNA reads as TGTGCCAGCAGACCAGGAACCCAAGAGACCCAGTACTTC.

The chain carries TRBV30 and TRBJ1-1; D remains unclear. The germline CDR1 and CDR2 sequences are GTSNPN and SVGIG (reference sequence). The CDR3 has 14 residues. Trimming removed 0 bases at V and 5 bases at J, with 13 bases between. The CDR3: CAWSVLVGRTEAFF. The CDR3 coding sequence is TGTGCCTGGAGTGTACTGGTGGGGAGGACTGAAGCTTTCTTT. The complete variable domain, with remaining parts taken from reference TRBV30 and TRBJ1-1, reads SQTIHQWPATLVQPVGSPLSLECTVEGTSNPNLYWYRQAAGRGLQLLFYSVGIGQISSEVPQNLSASRPQDRQFILSSKKLLLSDSGFYLCAWSVLVGRTEAFFGQGTRLTVV.

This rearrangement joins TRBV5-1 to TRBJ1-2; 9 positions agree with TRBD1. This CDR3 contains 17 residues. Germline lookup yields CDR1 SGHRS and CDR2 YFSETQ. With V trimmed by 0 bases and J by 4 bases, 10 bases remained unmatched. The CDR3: CASSLEGTGRPLYGYTF. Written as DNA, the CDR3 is TGCGCCAGCAGCTTGGAGGGGACAGGGCGCCCTCTCTATGGCTACACCTTC.

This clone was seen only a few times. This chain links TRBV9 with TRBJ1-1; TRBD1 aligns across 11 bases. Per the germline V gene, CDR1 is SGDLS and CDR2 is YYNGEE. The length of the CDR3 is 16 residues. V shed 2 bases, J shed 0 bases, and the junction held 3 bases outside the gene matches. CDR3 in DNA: TGTGCCAGCAGCGTCCGGACAGGGGGCATGAACACTGAAGCTTTCTTT. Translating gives CASSVRTGGMNTEAFF.

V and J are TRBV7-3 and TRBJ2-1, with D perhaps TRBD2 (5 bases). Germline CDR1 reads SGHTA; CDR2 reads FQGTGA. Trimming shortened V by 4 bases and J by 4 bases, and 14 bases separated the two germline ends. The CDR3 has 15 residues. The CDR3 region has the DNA TGTGCCAGCAGCTCATCAGATACGGGATACAATGAGCAGTTCTTC. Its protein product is CASSSSDTGYNEQFF. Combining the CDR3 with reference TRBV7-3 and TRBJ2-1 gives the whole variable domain GAGVSQTPSNKVTEKGKYVELRCDPISGHTALYWYRQSLGQGPEFLIYFQGTGAADDSGLPNDRFFAVRPEGSVSTLKIQRTERGDSAVYLCASSSSDTGYNEQFFGPGTRLTVL.

The CDR3 nucleotides are TGCAGCGTTGACCGAGGGAATAACTACGAGCAGTACTTC. Residues: CSVDRGNNYEQYF. V gene TRBV29-1 combines with J gene TRBJ2-7; the D gene is possibly TRBD2 (5 bases). The germline V and J ends were trimmed by 3 bases and 3 bases, with 12 bases remaining between them. CDR3 length equals 13 residues. Germline V gives CDR1 SQVTM, CDR2 ANQGSEA.

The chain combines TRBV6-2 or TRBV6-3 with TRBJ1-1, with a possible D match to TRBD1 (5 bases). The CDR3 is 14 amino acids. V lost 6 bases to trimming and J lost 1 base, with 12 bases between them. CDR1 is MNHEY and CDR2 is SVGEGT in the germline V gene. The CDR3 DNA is TGTGCCAGCAGCGACAGCCCTCCGAACACTGAAGCTTTCTTT. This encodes CASSDSPPNTEAFF.

The CDR3 coding sequence is TGTGCCAGCAGTTACTTAGCCGGACAGGGGGTCGGCTACACCTTC. Translating it yields CASSYLAGQGVGYTF. This chain connects TRBV6-5 to TRBJ1-2, with 10 bases matching TRBD1. This CDR3 has 15 amino acids. Germline V CDR1 and CDR2: MNHEY, SVGAGI. The ends lost 1 base at V and 8 bases at J; junction bases unmatched: 7.

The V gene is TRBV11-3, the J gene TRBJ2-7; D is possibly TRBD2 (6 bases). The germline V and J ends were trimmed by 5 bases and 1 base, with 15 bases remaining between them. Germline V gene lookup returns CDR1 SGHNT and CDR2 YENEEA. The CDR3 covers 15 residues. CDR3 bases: TGTGCCAGCAGCCCGGGGGTCCAGGGTTCCTACGAGCAGTACTTC. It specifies CASSPGVQGSYEQYF.

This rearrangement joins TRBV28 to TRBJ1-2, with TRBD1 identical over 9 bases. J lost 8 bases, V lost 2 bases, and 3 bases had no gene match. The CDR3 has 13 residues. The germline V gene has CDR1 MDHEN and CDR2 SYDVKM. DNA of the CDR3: TGTGCCAGCAGTTTAGGGACAGGGTTAGGCTACACCTTC. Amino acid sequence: CASSLGTGLGYTF.

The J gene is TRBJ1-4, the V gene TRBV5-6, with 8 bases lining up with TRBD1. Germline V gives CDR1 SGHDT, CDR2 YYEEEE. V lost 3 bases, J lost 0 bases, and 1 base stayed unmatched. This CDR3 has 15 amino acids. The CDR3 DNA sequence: TGTGCCAGCAGCTGGGACAGGTCAACTAATGAAAAACTGTTTTTT. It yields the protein CASSWDRSTNEKLFF.

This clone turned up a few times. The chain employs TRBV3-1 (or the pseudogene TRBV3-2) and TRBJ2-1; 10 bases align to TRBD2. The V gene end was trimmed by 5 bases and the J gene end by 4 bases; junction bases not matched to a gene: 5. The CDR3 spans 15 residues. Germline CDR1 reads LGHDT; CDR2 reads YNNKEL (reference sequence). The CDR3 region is CASSFSSGGYNEQFF. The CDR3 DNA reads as TGTGCCAGCAGCTTTTCTAGCGGGGGTTACAATGAGCAGTTCTTC.

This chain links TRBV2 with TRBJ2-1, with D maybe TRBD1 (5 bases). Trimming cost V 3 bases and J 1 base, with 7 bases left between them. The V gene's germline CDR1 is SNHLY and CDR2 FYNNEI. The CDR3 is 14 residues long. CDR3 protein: CASSDQGSYNEQFF. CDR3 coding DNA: TGTGCCAGCAGTGACCAGGGATCCTACAATGAGCAGTTCTTC.

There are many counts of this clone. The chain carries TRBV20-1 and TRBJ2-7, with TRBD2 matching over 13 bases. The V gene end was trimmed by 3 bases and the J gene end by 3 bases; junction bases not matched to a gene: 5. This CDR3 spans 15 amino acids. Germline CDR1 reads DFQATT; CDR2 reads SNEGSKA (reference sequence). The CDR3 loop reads CSASWTSGGLYEQYF. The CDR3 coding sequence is TGCAGTGCTAGTTGGACTAGCGGGGGACTCTACGAGCAGTACTTC.

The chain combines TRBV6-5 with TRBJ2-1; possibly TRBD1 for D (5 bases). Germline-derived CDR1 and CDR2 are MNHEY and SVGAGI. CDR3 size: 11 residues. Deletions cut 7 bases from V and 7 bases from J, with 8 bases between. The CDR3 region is CASKAGNEQFF. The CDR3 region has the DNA TGTGCCAGCAAGGCAGGGAATGAGCAGTTCTTC.

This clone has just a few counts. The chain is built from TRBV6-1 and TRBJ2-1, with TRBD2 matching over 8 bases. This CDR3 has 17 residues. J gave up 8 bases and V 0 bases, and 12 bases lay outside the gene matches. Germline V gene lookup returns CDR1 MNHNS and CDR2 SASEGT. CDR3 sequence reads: CASSEAEWVAGPDEQFF. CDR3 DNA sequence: TGTGCCAGCAGTGAAGCGGAATGGGTAGCGGGGCCGGATGAGCAGTTCTTC.

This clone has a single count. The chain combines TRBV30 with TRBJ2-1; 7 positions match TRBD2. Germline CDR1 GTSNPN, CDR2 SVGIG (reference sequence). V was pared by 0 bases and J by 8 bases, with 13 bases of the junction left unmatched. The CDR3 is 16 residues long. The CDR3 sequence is CAWSVRTGPGGYEQFF. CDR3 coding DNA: TGTGCCTGGAGTGTACGAACAGGACCGGGAGGCTATGAGCAGTTCTTC. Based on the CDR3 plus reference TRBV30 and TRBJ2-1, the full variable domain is SQTIHQWPATLVQPVGSPLSLECTVEGTSNPNLYWYRQAAGRGLQLLFYSVGIGQISSEVPQNLSASRPQDRQFILSSKKLLLSDSGFYLCAWSVRTGPGGYEQFFGPGTRLTVL.

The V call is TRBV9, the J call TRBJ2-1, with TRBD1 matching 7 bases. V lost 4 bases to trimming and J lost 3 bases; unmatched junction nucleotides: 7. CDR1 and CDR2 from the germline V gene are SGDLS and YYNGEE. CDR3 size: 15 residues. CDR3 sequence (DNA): TGTGCCAGCAGCCAAACAGGGGACCGCTACAATGAGCAGTTCTTC. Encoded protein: CASSQTGDRYNEQFF.